The entry that follows covers one T cell receptor beta chain sequence. Its target is not known. One junction end does not reproduce the germline sequence, and a read error may be involved. Germline V gives CDR1 ENHRY, CDR2 SYGVKD. This CDR3 contains 15 residues. According to the study, genomic DNA was the template for TCR beta VDJ and CDR3 profiling. MiXCR was run by TCRdb on the reads, yielding one entry per CDR3 protein. The repertoire consists of around 140,000 distinct CDR3 sequences, with around two fifths occurring once and the leading ten covering 8% to 9.5%. This sample was included in a study of CD8+CD57+ T cells in acquired aplastic anemia. Overall study results and limits: Researchers reported that CD8+ Simpson's diversity was not significantly different in patients versus controls. Between patients and controls, around 27 CD8+ CDR3 sequences were found in common.

The sequence derives from a human donor in good health, serving as a control. The rearrangement uses TRBV10-3 and TRBJ1-1; 8 bases align to TRBD1. Sequenced: sorted CD4+, CD8+, or CD8+CD57+ T cells (not recorded which) from PBMCs. The CDR3 sequence: CAISRQGTMNTEASF. The CDR3 bases are TGTGCCATCAGCCGACAGGGGACCATGAACACTGAAGCTTCCTTT.